This passage covers 24 T cell receptor beta chains from one sample sequenced in a study of T cells in Graves' hyperthyroidism and ophthalmopathy. From RNA transcripts, TCR beta CDR3 regions were amplified. The HTBI primer set was used in a first-round RT-PCR of the TCR CDR3. TCRdb re-called the multiplex PCR reads through MiXCR, storing one row per CDR3 protein. The sample records hundreds of thousands of distinct CDR3 sequences, roughly a sixth being singletons. Sequencing was carried out using blood. These TCRs come from a woman between 45 and 60 years old with Graves' hyperthyroidism that later progressed to Graves' ophthalmopathy.

This clonotype occurred a few times. The chain is built from TRBV27 and TRBJ1-6; 7 bases are shared with TRBD1. Germline V CDR1 and CDR2: MNHEY, SMNVEV (reference sequence). Unmatched junction bases numbered 6, after V lost 6 bases and J lost 4 bases. This CDR3 is built from 15 residues. The CDR3 DNA follows: TGTGCCAGCAGACGGGACAGAGAATATAATTCACCCCTCCACTTT. Amino acids: CASRRDREYNSPLHF.

J is TRBJ2-1 and V is TRBV30; TRBD2 matches 9 bases. J gave up 2 bases and V 3 bases, and 2 bases lay outside the gene matches. Germline loops: CDR1 GTSNPN, CDR2 SVGIG (reference sequence). The CDR3 loop spans 14 amino acids. The CDR3 is CAWRAGGPYNEQFF. The CDR3 nucleotides read TGTGCCTGGAGAGCGGGGGGTCCCTACAATGAGCAGTTCTTC.

Ten or more counts support this clonotype. The chain joins TRBV5-1 to TRBJ1-1; TRBD1 matches at 8 bases. Losses at the gene ends were 4 bases for V and 4 bases for J; bases not matched to a gene: 6. Germline V gene lookup returns CDR1 SGHRS and CDR2 YFSETQ. This CDR3 has 14 amino acids. Here the CDR3 DNA reads TGCGCCAGCAGCCAACAGCAGGGGGCCACTGAAGCTTTCTTT. Translating it yields CASSQQQGATEAFF.

The chain joins TRBV29-1 to TRBJ2-3, with 12 bases fitting TRBD2. The junction had 10 bases not matched to a gene; V was cut back by 3 bases and J by 6 bases. CDR1 SQVTM and CDR2 ANQGSEA come from the germline V gene. The CDR3 is 16 residues long. The CDR3 is CSVDSSSGGADDTQYF. The CDR3 DNA sequence: TGCAGCGTTGATTCTTCTAGCGGGGGGGCCGACGATACGCAGTATTTT.

The chain links TRBV9 to TRBJ2-2; D ambiguous. Trimming removed 3 bases from V and 4 bases from J, with 7 bases in between. Per the germline V gene, CDR1 is SGDLS and CDR2 is YYNGEE. The length of the CDR3 is 13 residues. The CDR3: CASSGGITGELFF. In DNA, the CDR3 is TGTGCCAGCAGCGGGGGTATCACCGGGGAGCTGTTTTTT.

Many counts were recorded for this clonotype. The chain recombines TRBV5-1 with TRBJ2-7; D perhaps matches TRBD2 (6 bases). The V gene's germline CDR1 is SGHRS and CDR2 YFSETQ. Trimming took off 0 bases at V and 2 bases at J, with 9 bases between the two ends. The CDR3 consists of 14 residues. CDR3 bases: TGCGCCAGCAGCTTGGATCCGGGAGCCTACGAGCAGTACTTC. Translation gives CASSLDPGAYEQYF.

This clonotype appeared a few times. The V and J genes are TRBV7-2 and TRBJ1-2, with D tentatively TRBD1 (5 bases). CDR1 and CDR2 from the germline V gene are SGHTA and FQGNSA. The CDR3 is made up of 14 amino acids. Trimming left V 5 bases short and J 5 bases short, with 15 bases between. The CDR3 loop is CASSTGRERYGYTF. The CDR3 DNA reads TGTGCCAGCAGCACGGGACGGGAGAGGTATGGCTACACCTTC.

The genes are TRBV27 and TRBJ1-1, with D possibly being TRBD1 (5 bases). V lost 6 bases and J lost 4, with 18 bases in between. The CDR3 spans 15 residues. Germline CDR1 MNHEY, CDR2 SMNVEV (reference sequence). The DNA of the CDR3 is TGTGCCAGCAGGGCCCCTCAGCGGGGGTTCACTGAAGCTTTCTTT. It is translated as CASRAPQRGFTEAFF.

Comments on this clonotype: A read error may be the cause here, since a much bigger clone is one base away. The chain has TRBV9 and TRBJ2-5; D assignment may be TRBD1 or TRBD2 (5 bases each). The CDR3 is made up of 14 amino acids. Germline V gives CDR1 SGDLS, CDR2 YYNGEE. CDR3 nucleotides: TGTGCCAGCAGCGTGTCTGGGACCCAAGAGGCCCAGTACTTC. Protein product: CASSVSGTQEAQYF.

This chain links TRBV27 with TRBJ2-2, with unresolved D. Germline V gene data show CDR1 as MNHEY and CDR2 as SMNVEV (reference sequence). The CDR3 has 13 residues. Trimming cost V 7 bases and J 5 bases, with 11 bases left between them. The CDR3 here is CASTPKPTGELFF. CDR3 bases: TGTGCCAGCACCCCTAAGCCGACCGGGGAGCTGTTTTTT.

This clonotype was counted only a few times. V and J are TRBV5-1 and TRBJ1-1; TRBD1 aligns across 12 bases. The CDR3 has 14 amino acids. Germline assignment: CDR1 SGHRS and CDR2 YFSETQ. V dropped 3 bases and J dropped 7; count of bases not matched to a gene: 4. CDR3 sequence (DNA): TGCGCCAGCAGCTGGGGACAGGGGGCAGGTGAAGCTTTCTTT. This encodes CASSWGQGAGEAFF.

This clonotype has a count of ten or more. Written as DNA, the CDR3 is TGTGCCAGCACTCAAAAGGCAGTGTGGAATGAAAAACTGTTTTTT. It specifies CASTQKAVWNEKLFF. V gene TRBV12-3 or TRBV12-4 combines with J gene TRBJ1-4; D is unclear. This CDR3 spans 15 amino acids. Deletions cut 7 bases from V and 5 bases from J, with 17 bases between.

This clonotype appeared a few times. The chain links TRBV7-2 to TRBJ2-2; TRBD1 matches 8 bases. Germline loops: CDR1 SGHTA, CDR2 FQGNSA. V was clipped by 5 bases and J by 5 bases; unmatched bases: 10. This CDR3 is built from 16 residues. CDR3: CASSPQPGQGTGELFF. The CDR3 DNA sequence: TGTGCCAGCAGCCCCCAGCCAGGACAGGGAACCGGGGAGCTGTTTTTT.

This clonotype was counted ten times or more. The chain recombines TRBV6-5 with TRBJ1-4, with D uncertain. Germline-derived CDR1 and CDR2 are MNHEY and SVGAGI. There are 13 residues in the CDR3. V gave up 0 bases and J gave up 6 bases, with 5 bases separating them. The CDR3 DNA follows: TGTGCCAGCAGTTACTCTGGCGATGAAAAACTGTTTTTT. It translates to CASSYSGDEKLFF.

This clonotype occurred a few times. The CDR3 DNA follows: TGCGGCGCCCCGAAGGGGGAGACCCAGTACTTC. Translation gives CGAPKGETQYF. The chain has TRBV29-1 and TRBJ2-5; TRBD1 is a possible D gene (5 bases). From germline, CDR1 is SQVTM and CDR2 ANQGSEA. This CDR3 region has 11 residues.

This clonotype was picked up many times. The chain employs TRBV3-1 and TRBJ1-1, with D unresolved. CDR1 LGHDT and CDR2 YNNKEL come from the germline V gene (reference sequence). The CDR3 runs 14 residues. Trimming removed 0 bases from V and 3 bases from J, with 8 bases in between. The CDR3 loop reads CASSQDTVYTEAFF. The CDR3, as DNA: TGTGCCAGCAGCCAAGATACAGTGTACACTGAAGCTTTCTTT.

The chain joins TRBV5-1 to TRBJ1-1; no definite D call. Germline V gene sequence: CDR1 SGHRS, CDR2 YFSETQ. V shed 0 bases and J shed 7 bases, with 10 bases lying between them. The CDR3 length is 13 residues. In nucleotides, the CDR3 is TGCGCCAGCAGCTTGGGTCAGGCCTTTGAAGCTTTCTTT. Protein product: CASSLGQAFEAFF.

The V gene is TRBV19, the J gene TRBJ2-1, with 7 bases that match TRBD2. CDR3 length: 14 amino acids. V was pared by 7 bases and J by 8 bases, with 11 bases of the junction left unmatched. Germline CDR1 reads LNHDA; CDR2 reads SQIVND (reference sequence). In DNA form, the CDR3 reads TGTGCCAGTATCAGTAGCGCAGGGAGGGATGAGCAGTTCTTC. This codes for CASISSAGRDEQFF.

Many counts were recorded for this clonotype. The chain has TRBV11-2 and TRBJ1-4; D possibly corresponds to TRBD1 (5 bases). The CDR3 spans 14 residues. Trimming took off 6 bases at V and 6 bases at J, with 14 bases between the two ends. Germline CDR1 and CDR2: SGHAT and FQNNGV. The CDR3 sequence: CASRLGGRDEKLFF. CDR3 coding DNA: TGTGCCAGCAGACTCGGGGGACGGGATGAAAAACTGTTTTTT. The entire variable domain, with the rest obtained from reference TRBV11-2 and TRBJ1-4, is as follows: EAGVAQSPRYKIIEKRQSVAFWCNPISGHATLYWYQQILGQGPKLLIQFQNNGVVDDSQLPKDRFSAERLKGVDSTLKIQPAKLEDSAVYLCASRLGGRDEKLFFGSGTQLSVL.

This clonotype was seen at least ten times. The V and J genes are TRBV7-7 and TRBJ2-2; 7 bases map to TRBD2. From germline, CDR1 is SSHAT and CDR2 FNYEAQ (reference sequence). This CDR3 contains 15 residues. This CDR3 is CASGSGTANTGELFF. As DNA, the CDR3 is TGTGCTAGCGGGTCAGGAACCGCGAACACCGGGGAGCTGTTTTTT. The full variable domain, completed using reference TRBV7-7 and TRBJ2-2, is GAGVSQSPRYKVTKRGQDVTLRCDPISSHATLYWYQQALGQGPEFLTYFNYEAQPDKSGLPSDRFSAERPEGSISTLTIQRTEQRDSAMYRCASGSGTANTGELFFGEGSRLTVL.

Points on this clonotype: One end of the junction varies from germline; a read error may be responsible. This sequence joins TRBV6-2 or TRBV6-3 and TRBJ1-4, with 9 positions matching TRBD1. The CDR3 is made up of 15 amino acids. Per germline, CDR1 MNHEY and CDR2 SVGEGT. The CDR3 DNA is TGTGCCAACAGTTACGAAACAGGGGGCTCGGAAAAACTGTTTTTT. This translates into CANSYETGGSEKLFF.

This clonotype was found a few times. The V gene is TRBV7-3, the J gene TRBJ2-2; D could derive from TRBD1 or TRBD2 (6 bases each). Germline V gene lookup returns CDR1 SGHTA and CDR2 FQGTGA. The CDR3 is 16 residues long. Trimming left V 5 bases short and J 4 bases short, with 17 bases between. CDR3 residues: CASSPNRGQGTGELFF. In DNA form, the CDR3 reads TGTGCCAGCAGCCCCAATCGGGGGCAGGGCACCGGGGAGCTGTTTTTT.

This clonotype was counted at least ten times. This chain joins TRBV20-1 and TRBJ1-2; no definite D call. With 5 bases removed from V and 1 base from J, the gap between germline ends came to 14 bases. The CDR3 sequence is 14 residues long. Germline V gene data show CDR1 as DFQATT and CDR2 as SNEGSKA (reference sequence). CDR3 protein: CSALPAPFNYGYTF. The CDR3, as DNA: TGCAGTGCTCTACCCGCACCCTTTAACTATGGCTACACCTTC.

This clonotype was seen a handful of times. This rearrangement joins TRBV12-3 or TRBV12-4 to TRBJ2-3; D is possibly TRBD1 (5 bases). CDR3 length: 14 amino acids. The V end lost 6 bases, the J end lost 2 bases, and 12 bases lay between the germline ends. This CDR3 reads CASRSRQNTDTQYF. As DNA, the CDR3 is TGTGCCAGCAGATCACGACAGAACACAGATACGCAGTATTTT.